Listed below are T cell receptor beta chains from one sample, sequenced in a study of regulatory T cells in long-lasting Graves disease. TCRdb independently ran MiXCR on the multiplex PCR reads; one entry per CDR3 protein. The sample carries approximately 470,000 distinct CDR3 sequences, around 15% recorded once. The sample was also linked to a second study, of T cells in Graves' hyperthyroidism and ophthalmopathy.

The sequenced sample was peripheral blood mononuclear cells (PBMCs), obtained at new diagnosis, from a patient treated with antithyroid drugs. Every receptor here comes from a man between 40 and 49 years old with Graves disease. Both conserved end residues are part of each CDR3. Each record gives: CDR3 length, D gene, J gene, V gene, clone size, CDR3 DNA, CDR3 protein. D genes are given only for firm matches. Clone size is given for some rows only: seen once, a few or many times, or a class if the clone is expanded.

15 | - | TRBJ2-2 | TRBV7-9 | many | TGTGCCAGCAATCCCTCAGGGGAAGGGACCGGGGAGCTGTTTTTT | CASNPSGEGTGELFF
13 | - | TRBJ2-2 | TRBV9 | few | TGTGCCAGCAGCGTCGGGGGAGACGGGGAGCTGTTTTTT | CASSVGGDGELFF
16 | TRBD2 | TRBJ2-1 | TRBV5-1 | - | TGCGCCAGCAGTATCCTAGCGGTCAGCTCCTACAATGAGCAGTTCTTC | CASSILAVSSYNEQFF
12 | - | TRBJ2-7 | TRBV28 | many | TGTGCCAGCACGGCGGGTTGGTACGAGCAGTACTTC | CASTAGWYEQYF
16 | - | TRBJ2-1 | TRBV7-2 | many | TGTGCCAGCAGCTCCCGCAGGGGCAGCTCCTACAATGAGCAGTTCTTC | CASSSRRGSSYNEQFF
15 | - | TRBJ2-3 | TRBV19 | few | TGTGCCAGTAGTGAGGCGGCATCTAGCACAGATACGCAGTATTTT | CASSEAASSTDTQYF
14 | TRBD1 | TRBJ2-7 | TRBV5-1 | - | TGTGCCAGCAGCCGCCGACAGGGGGCAGATGAGCAGTACTTC | CASSRRQGADEQYF
16 | - | TRBJ2-7 | TRBV9 | - | TGTGCCAGCAGCGTAGGGGGCGGGACCAGCTCCTACGAGCAGTACTTC | CASSVGGGTSSYEQYF
13 | - | TRBJ2-5 | TRBV30 | - | TGTGCCTGGAGTGTACTCGGCAGTGAGACCCAGTACTTC | CAWSVLGSETQYF
14 | TRBD1 | TRBJ1-5 | TRBV6-5 | many | TGTGCCAGCAGTTACGCGACAGGGGCTAAGCCCCAGCATTTT | CASSYATGAKPQHF
15 | TRBD1 | TRBJ2-1 | TRBV14 | - | TGTGCCAGCAGCCCCGGACAGGAGAGGTACAATGAGCAGTTCTTC | CASSPGQERYNEQFF
16 | TRBD1 | TRBJ2-1 | TRBV28 | - | TGTGCCAGCAGTTCCTTACCCGGGACAGGGCCTAACGAGCAGTTCTTC | CASSSLPGTGPNEQFF
11 | - | TRBJ1-1 | TRBV29-1 | - | TGCAGCGGCGTCCATCAAAACAGGGCTTTCTTT | CSGVHQNRAFF
15 | TRBD2 | TRBJ2-7 | TRBV2 | many | TGTGCCAGCAGCCCTCCGGGACTAGCGGACTACGAGCAGTACTTC | CASSPPGLADYEQYF
14 | - | TRBJ1-4 | TRBV2 | many | TGTGCCAGCAGCGACTCCGGAGGGTTTGAAAAACTGTTTTTT | CASSDSGGFEKLFF
14 | TRBD2 | TRBJ2-1 | TRBV12-3/TRBV12-4 | many | TGTGCCAGCAGCCCCCAGCGGGAGGAGAATGAGCAGTTCTTC | CASSPQREENEQFF
14 | TRBD1 | TRBJ1-6 | TRBV18 | many | TGTGCCAGCTCATCGACAGGGGATAATTCACCCCTCCACTTT | CASSSTGDNSPLHF
12 | - | TRBJ2-1 | TRBV11-1 | many | TGTGCCAGCAGCCGTCAGAGTTTAGAGCAGTTCTTC | CASSRQSLEQFF
11 | - | TRBJ2-1 | TRBV19 | many | TGTGCCAGCCAGGGGTACAATGAGCAGTTCTTC | CASQGYNEQFF
15 | - | TRBJ2-3 | TRBV24-1 | many | TGTGCCACCAGTGATCCCGGGTCGCCCACAGATACGCAGTATTTT | CATSDPGSPTDTQYF
15 | TRBD2 | TRBJ2-7 | TRBV7-2 | many | TGTGCCAGCAGCCCTCTGGCGGGAGGCTCCTACGAGCAGTACTTC | CASSPLAGGSYEQYF
15 | TRBD1 | TRBJ2-5 | TRBV5-4 | many | TGTGCCAGCAGCTTATATGACAGGGACCAAGAGACCCAGTACTTC | CASSLYDRDQETQYF
13 | - | TRBJ2-1 | TRBV20-1 | few | TGCAGTGCTAGGGGGTTCTCCTACAATGAGCAGTTCTTC | CSARGFSYNEQFF
15 | - | TRBJ1-4 | TRBV4-1 | - | TGCGCCAGCAGCCACGCACGGGCAACTAATGAAAAACTGTTTTTT | CASSHARATNEKLFF
16 | TRBD2 | TRBJ2-5 | TRBV12-3/TRBV12-4 | - | TGTGCCAGCAGTTTCAGGGCTAGCGGGAGTGCGAAGACCCAGTACTTC | CASSFRASGSAKTQYF
14 | - | TRBJ2-1 | TRBV5-1 | - | TGCGCCAGCAGCTTGGAATCTATAACCAATGAGCAGTTCTTC | CASSLESITNEQFF
15 | - | TRBJ1-3 | TRBV7-9 | few | TGTGCCAGCAGCGAGACGGTGGACTCTGGAAACACCATATATTTT | CASSETVDSGNTIYF
13 | - | TRBJ2-3 | TRBV18 | once | TGTGCCAGCTCACCGGGAGTGGGGGATACGCAGTATTTT | CASSPGVGDTQYF
15 | - | TRBJ2-1 | TRBV15 | few | TGTGCCACCAGCACCGGCCGGGGCCCGGGCAATGAGCAGTTCTTC | CATSTGRGPGNEQFF
15 | TRBD2 | TRBJ2-3 | TRBV20-1 | many | TGCAGTGCTGTCGGGACTAGCGCGAGCACAGATACGCAGTATTTT | CSAVGTSASTDTQYF
15 | - | TRBJ2-7 | TRBV2 | many | TGTGCCAGCAGTGAAGCGCGTCCCGCGGGGGCGGAGCAGTACTTC | CASSEARPAGAEQYF
17 | TRBD1 | TRBJ1-1 | TRBV2 | - | TGTGCCAGCAGTGAGAACAGACAGGGGGCTAAGAACACTGAAGCTTTCTTT | CASSENRQGAKNTEAFF
15 | TRBD2 | TRBJ2-2 | TRBV10-3 | - | TGTGCCATCGAGTCTAGCGGGAGAGGTACCGGGGAGCTGTTTTTT | CAIESSGRGTGELFF
16 | - | TRBJ1-5 | TRBV6-1 | many | TGTGCCAGCAGCGGTGGACTTCCATATAGCAATCAGCCCCAGCATTTT | CASSGGLPYSNQPQHF
10 | - | TRBJ1-1 | TRBV20-1 | many | TGCACCCGGAGGGCGAGTGAAGCTTTCTTT | CTRRASEAFF
14 | - | TRBJ2-7 | TRBV20-1 | many | TGCAGTGCTGGGTCCCCCGGTGGGGCCTACGAGCAGTACTTC | CSAGSPGGAYEQYF
13 | TRBD1 | TRBJ2-7 | TRBV7-9 | many | TGTGCCAGCAGGCCGGACAGGCTCTCTGAGCAGTACTTC | CASRPDRLSEQYF